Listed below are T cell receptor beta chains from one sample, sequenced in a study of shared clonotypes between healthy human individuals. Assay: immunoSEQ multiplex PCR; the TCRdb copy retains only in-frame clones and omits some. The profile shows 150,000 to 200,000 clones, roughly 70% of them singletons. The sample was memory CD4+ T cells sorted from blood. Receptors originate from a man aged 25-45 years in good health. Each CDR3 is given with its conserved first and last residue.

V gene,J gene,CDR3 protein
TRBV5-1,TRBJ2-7,CASSQSPTGPLTGEQYF
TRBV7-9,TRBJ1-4,CASSLEGEKLFF
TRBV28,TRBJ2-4,CASSPSNIFKNIQYF
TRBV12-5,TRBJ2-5,CASGLVPKGQNQETQYF
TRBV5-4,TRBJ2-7,CASSLRTGSSYEQYF
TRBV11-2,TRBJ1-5,CASRDGDNRDRRYQPQHF
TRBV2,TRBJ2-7,CASRSTGLYEQYF
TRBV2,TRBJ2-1,CASSAKYQGLTGRLKQFF
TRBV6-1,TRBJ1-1,CASSKRGFDTEAFF
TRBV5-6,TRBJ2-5,CASSLYGQNQETQYF
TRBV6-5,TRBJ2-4,CASSYSTAVDIQYF
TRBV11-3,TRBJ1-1,CASSLAPGREAFF
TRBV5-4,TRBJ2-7,CASSRGGALEQYF
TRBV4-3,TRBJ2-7,CASSQSSAGGYEQYF
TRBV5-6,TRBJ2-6,CASSLTEYSGANVLTF
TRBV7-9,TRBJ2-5,CASSLATWEYQETQYF
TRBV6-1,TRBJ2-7,CASKSGPSSYEQYF
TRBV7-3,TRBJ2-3,CASSPQGPTDTQYF
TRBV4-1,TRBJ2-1,CASSQDPRRAYNEQFF
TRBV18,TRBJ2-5,CASSPDIRRTSGSGETQYF
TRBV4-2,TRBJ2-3,CASSQAMAPSREQGDTQYF
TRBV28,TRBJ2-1,CASTPTSGRLGRAQFF
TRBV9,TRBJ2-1,CASSVVSRTNEQFF
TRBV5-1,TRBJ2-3,CASSLAGGDDTQYF
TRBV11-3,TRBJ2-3,CASSASSYTDTQYF
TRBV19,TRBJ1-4,CASSTDSAFNEKLFF
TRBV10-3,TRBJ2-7,CAIRSTGGSYEQYF
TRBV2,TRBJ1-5,CASSEFTDSNQPQHF